The clone carrying this T cell receptor (beta chain) was recorded a few times. Its antigen is as yet unknown. These data come from a study of neurological immune-mediated disorders. Each TCR transcript was tagged with a 10-nucleotide random UMI during 5'RACE. TCRdb re-called the 5' RACE reads through MiXCR, storing one row per CDR3 protein. The sample shows 78,000 or so distinct CDR3 sequences, 4% to 6% of them seen only once. Trimming cost V 5 bases and J 5 bases, with 10 bases left between them. There are 13 residues in the CDR3. The germline CDR1 and CDR2 sequences are LNHNV and YYDKDF (reference sequence). The study's findings and limits: According to phylogenetic grouping, one related-CDR3 cluster, a possible signature, contained the repertoires of 18 of 34 multiple sclerosis patients.

The clonotype originates from a woman aged 25 to 45 with multiple sclerosis. The specimen was PBMCs. The V call is TRBV15, the J call TRBJ2-1; D is possibly TRBD1 (6 bases). The CDR3 spells CATSWDTNNEQFF. The CDR3 DNA reads TGTGCCACCAGCTGGGACACCAACAATGAGCAGTTCTTC.